This TCR beta chain emerged from a study of T cell responses to AZD1222 COVID-19 vaccine. Study-level findings and limits: Baseline seropositivity characterized only a handful of AZD1222 recipients.

The CDR3 covers 14 residues. The V end was cut by 4 bases, the J end by 1 base, with 10 bases between. In germline, CDR1 is LGHDT, CDR2 YNNKEL (reference sequence). Only in-frame clones appear in the TCRdb table, and some are missing; sequencing was by immunoSEQ multiplex PCR. The sample yields about 110,000 clones, 70% to 90% seen once. In regard to this clone: Antigen specificity is unknown.

V is TRBV3-1 (or the pseudogene TRBV3-2) and J is TRBJ1-2; tentatively, D is TRBD1 (6 bases). This sample comprised peripheral blood, obtained on day 0 of AZD1222 vaccination. The sequence came from an adult in good health. The CDR3 DNA follows: TGTGCCAGCAGCCCTACAGGGAATAACTATGGCTACACCTTC. It encodes CASSPTGNNYGYTF.